These 30 T cell receptor beta chains came from one sample sequenced in a study of T cell clonotyping in hematopoietic cell transplantation. Clones were sequenced by immunoSEQ multiplex PCR, and TCRdb holds only the in-frame ones, with some missing. Seen here are some 35,000 clones, roughly 95% observed once, and the top ten hold around 1.5%. The time point: recipient sample about 28 days before transplant, after cytoreduction. Sequencing used peripheral blood mononuclear cells, obtained before stem cell transplant. These receptors all stem from a man in his forties or fifties with chronic myeloid leukemia. Some clones in this sample may be carry-over from other donors' samples.

The chain has TRBV19 and TRBJ2-2; a possible D gene is TRBD2 (7 bases). The CDR3 has 15 residues. V lost 6 bases, J lost 5 bases, and 16 bases lay in between. The germline V gene encodes CDR1 LNHDA and CDR2 SQIVND (reference sequence). CDR3: CASRDWGGRTGELFF. The CDR3 nucleotides read TGTGCCAGTAGGGACTGGGGGGGGCGAACCGGGGAGCTGTTTTTT. The full variable domain, completed using reference TRBV19 and TRBJ2-2, is DGGITQSPKYLFRKEGQNVTLSCEQNLNHDAMYWYRQDPGQGLRLIYYSQIVNDFQKGDIAEGYSVSREKKESFPLTVTSAQKNPTAFYLCASRDWGGRTGELFFGEGSRLTVL.

V and J are TRBV6-5 and TRBJ1-2; unclear D gene. Between the trimmed V and J ends, which lost 0 bases and 2 bases, there was a span of 13 bases. CDR3 length equals 16 residues. Germline V gives CDR1 MNHEY, CDR2 SVGAGI. CDR3 in amino acids: CASSYSTASPNYGYTF. DNA of the CDR3: TGTGCCAGCAGTTACTCGACGGCCAGCCCCAACTATGGCTACACCTTC.

The chain carries TRBV28 and TRBJ1-2; 12 bases are a match to TRBD1. V dropped 7 bases and J dropped 8; count of bases not matched to a gene: 8. CDR3 length: 14 amino acids. Germline V gene sequence: CDR1 MDHEN, CDR2 SYDVKM. CDR3 sequence reads: CASIPGQGARGYTF. The DNA for the CDR3 is TGTGCCAGCATCCCGGGACAGGGGGCGCGAGGCTACACCTTC.

This chain connects TRBV7-2 to TRBJ1-2; no clear D gene. The ends were cut back, 7 bases at V and 0 bases at J, with 9 bases in the middle. The V gene's germline CDR1 is SGHTA and CDR2 FQGNSA. The CDR3 sequence is 13 residues long. The CDR3 sequence: CASTPDPNYGYTF. The CDR3 DNA is TGTGCCAGCACCCCAGATCCTAACTATGGCTACACCTTC.

The genes are TRBV29-1 and TRBJ1-2; D is uncertain. This CDR3 is 18 amino acids long. The V end lost 1 base, the J end lost 4 bases, and 25 bases lay between the germline ends. Germline-derived CDR1 and CDR2 are SQVTM and ANQGSEA. This CDR3 is CSVEASPSDSSEIYGYTF. The CDR3, as DNA: TGCAGCGTTGAAGCTAGCCCCTCGGACTCTTCGGAAATCTATGGCTACACCTTC.

This clone has only one observation. The rearrangement links TRBV27 to TRBJ1-3; no clear D. The V and J ends lost 6 bases and 0 bases respectively, with 9 bases between them. Germline CDR1 is MNHEY and CDR2 is SMNVEV (reference sequence). The CDR3 spans 14 residues. In DNA form, the CDR3 reads TGTGCCAGCAGGCAGGCGAGCTCTGGAAACACCATATATTTT. Amino acid sequence: CASRQASSGNTIYF.

The CDR3 nucleotides read TGTGCCAGCAGCCCCTCGGGGTTTCGACTCGATACGCAGTATTTT. Amino acid sequence: CASSPSGFRLDTQYF. The chain employs TRBV28 and TRBJ2-3, with D perhaps matching TRBD2 (5 bases). Germline loops: CDR1 MDHEN, CDR2 SYDVKM. This CDR3 is 15 amino acids long. V was cut by 6 bases and J by 6 bases, with 19 bases left in between.

A remark on this clone: An end of the junction differs from the germline gene, which may be a read error. The chain links TRBV7-6 to TRBJ2-5; D might be TRBD1 or TRBD2, each matching 5 bases. The CDR3 sequence is 13 residues long. Germline CDR1 reads SGHVS; CDR2 reads FNYEAQ. The CDR3 DNA reads TGTGCCAGCAGCTCTAGTGGGGGAGAGGCCCAGTACTTC. As protein: CASSSSGGEAQYF.

This rearrangement joins TRBV5-1 to TRBJ2-5, with D maybe TRBD1 (5 bases). The CDR3 covers 17 residues. Trimming took 0 bases from V and 3 from J, leaving 18 bases between them. CDR1 and CDR2 (germline): SGHRS, YFSETQ. CDR3 sequence (DNA): TGCGCCAGCAGCTTGGCCGCAGGGCTTTTAAAGGAAGAGACCCAGTACTTC. This translates into CASSLAAGLLKEETQYF. The whole variable domain, remainder taken from reference TRBV5-1 and TRBJ2-5, is KAGVTQTPRYLIKTRGQQVTLSCSPISGHRSVSWYQQTPGQGLQFLFEYFSETQRNKGNFPGRFSGRQFSNSRSEMNVSTLELGDSALYLCASSLAAGLLKEETQYFGPGTRLLVL.

This chain links TRBV4-1 with TRBJ2-7, with D unresolved. V was pared by 1 base and J by 3 bases, with 13 bases between. The CDR3 totals 15 residues. Germline values: CDR1 MGHRA, CDR2 YSYEKL. CDR3 nucleotide sequence: TGCGCCAGCAGCCAAGTCGATGGGCTAATCTACGAGCAGTACTTC. Translating gives CASSQVDGLIYEQYF.

The chain is built from TRBV19 and TRBJ1-2; D call uncertain. The CDR3 runs 13 residues. CDR1 LNHDA and CDR2 SQIVND come from the germline V gene (reference sequence). V was pared by 5 bases and J by 8 bases, with 15 bases between. The DNA of the CDR3 is TGTGCCAGTAGTTTATCTAAGGGAGGCGGCTACACCTTC. It translates to CASSLSKGGGYTF.

V usage is TRBV28 and J usage is TRBJ1-1; tentative D call: TRBD1 (5 bases). V lost 2 bases, J lost 6 bases, and 7 bases lay in between. The CDR3 has 12 residues. The germline V gene encodes CDR1 MDHEN and CDR2 SYDVKM. In DNA form, the CDR3 reads TGTGCCAGCAGTTTACGGGGGGCTGAAGCTTTCTTT. Its protein is CASSLRGAEAFF.

The V gene is TRBV5-1, the J gene TRBJ2-5; weak D call: TRBD1 (6 bases). The DNA matches TRBJ2-7 better at its end, which makes the J call doubtful. The CDR3 runs 14 residues. Germline-derived CDR1 and CDR2 are SGHRS and YFSETQ. CDR3 sequence reads: CASHSGTNSYEQYF. CDR3 bases: TGCGCCAGCCACTCCGGGACAAATTCCTACGAGCAGTACTTC.

This chain connects TRBV28 to TRBJ2-5, with a weak D call TRBD1 (5 bases). The CDR3 has 14 residues. Per the germline V gene, CDR1 is MDHEN and CDR2 is SYDVKM. Deletions cut 5 bases from V and 1 base from J, with 11 bases between. CDR3: CASSPADSQETQYF. CDR3 sequence (DNA): TGTGCCAGCAGTCCGGCAGACAGCCAAGAGACCCAGTACTTC. Variable domain in full (rest from reference TRBV28 and TRBJ2-5): DVKVTQSSRYLVKRTGEKVFLECVQDMDHENMFWYRQDPGLGLRLIYFSYDVKMKEKGDIPEGYSVSREKKERFSLILESASTNQTSMYLCASSPADSQETQYFGPGTRLLVL.

In its sample, this clone was seen once. The chain uses TRBV19 and TRBJ1-5; the D is unclear. The V and J ends lost 7 bases and 4 bases respectively, with 14 bases between them. This CDR3 has 14 amino acids. Germline assignment: CDR1 LNHDA and CDR2 SQIVND (reference sequence). The DNA for the CDR3 is TGTGCCAGTAAAGGTATCGCGGGAAATCAGCCCCAGCATTTT. This translates into CASKGIAGNQPQHF.

The table lists this clone with a count of one. The J gene is TRBJ2-3, the V gene TRBV6-5; 7 positions match TRBD1. The J segment lost 2 bases and the V segment lost 5 bases, leaving 4 bases of the junction unmatched. The germline V gene encodes CDR1 MNHEY and CDR2 SVGAGI. This CDR3 comprises 14 residues. CDR3 coding DNA: TGTGCCAGCAGTCGGGACAGCACCACAGATACGCAGTATTTT. Translation: CASSRDSTTDTQYF.

The V call is TRBV6-5, the J call TRBJ1-5; perhaps TRBD1 as D (5 bases). There are 15 residues in the CDR3. Germline V gene lookup returns CDR1 MNHEY and CDR2 SVGAGI. Trimming cost V 6 bases and J 4 bases, with 16 bases left between them. CDR3 protein: CASSPMGEGNQPQHF. The DNA for the CDR3 is TGTGCCAGCAGCCCGATGGGGGAAGGGAATCAGCCCCAGCATTTT.

This chain connects TRBV5-4 to TRBJ2-7; tentatively, D is TRBD1 or TRBD2 (5 bases each). CDR1 is SGHNT and CDR2 is YYREEE in the germline V gene (reference sequence). The CDR3 sequence is 14 residues long. Trimming cost V 0 bases and J 1 base, with 8 bases left between them. CDR3 protein: CASSLGGSSYEQYF. CDR3 sequence (DNA): TGTGCCAGCAGCTTGGGGGGGTCGTCCTACGAGCAGTACTTC.

The chain is built from TRBV11-2 and TRBJ1-2; D not certain. The CDR3 covers 13 residues. The germline CDR1 and CDR2 sequences are SGHAT and FQNNGV. Between the trimmed V and J ends, which lost 0 bases and 14 bases, there was a span of 16 bases. The CDR3 bases are TGTGCCAGCAGCTTAGAGGAGGTTCGGCGTTGTACCTTC. This codes for CASSLEEVRRCTF.

The genes are TRBV6-5 and TRBJ1-2, with a weak D call TRBD1 (6 bases). Germline-derived CDR1 and CDR2 are MNHEY and SVGAGI. V was trimmed by 7 bases and J by 4 bases, leaving 13 bases between them. The CDR3 is made up of 13 amino acids. The CDR3 DNA sequence: TGTGCCAGCACCGCGGGGGGGGCCTATGGCTACACCTTC. Translating it yields CASTAGGAYGYTF.

Notes on this clone: At one end the junction does not follow the germline gene, possibly because of a read error. The CDR3 nucleotides read TGTGCCAGCAGCCACCAGGGGGCGTTGGACACTCAAGCTTTCTTT. This gives the protein CASSHQGALDTQAFF. The rearrangement joins TRBV7-9 to TRBJ1-1; 8 bases are a match to TRBD1. The germline CDR1 and CDR2 sequences are SEHNR and FQNEAQ (reference sequence). The length of the CDR3 is 15 residues.

V usage is TRBV4-3 and J usage is TRBJ2-5; D might be TRBD2 (5 bases). V shed 0 bases and J shed 5 bases, with 13 bases lying between them. The germline gives CDR1 LGHNA, CDR2 YSLEER. This CDR3 spans 15 amino acids. The CDR3 bases are TGCGCCAGCAGCCAAGAAGCCGGGGTTTGGGAGACCCAGTACTTC. Its translation is CASSQEAGVWETQYF.

This rearrangement joins TRBV21-1 to TRBJ2-7; TRBD1, the D gene given by the table, was not confirmed from the DNA. TRBV21-1 is given as a pseudogene. There are 14 residues in the CDR3. The CDR3 DNA is TGTGCCAGCAGCATCGTGGACAGGGGAGATGAGCAGTACTTC. This sequence encodes CASSIVDRGDEQYF.

The rearrangement uses TRBV6-4 and TRBJ1-5; perhaps TRBD1 as D (5 bases). Trimming left V 9 bases short and J 3 bases short, with 21 bases between. The germline CDR1 and CDR2 sequences are MRHNA and SNTAGT. The CDR3 has 16 amino acids. CDR3 bases: TGTGCCAGGACCCCGCTCGGGACGGATTTCAATCAGCCCCAGCATTTT. Translated, it gives CARTPLGTDFNQPQHF.

This chain connects TRBV29-1 to TRBJ1-4; D unresolved. Trimming removed 4 bases from V and 7 bases from J, with 13 bases in between. The CDR3 runs to 13 residues. Germline V CDR1 and CDR2: SQVTM, ANQGSEA. The CDR3 loop reads CSVVLPGFEKLFF. The CDR3 DNA reads as TGCAGCGTTGTGCTCCCCGGGTTTGAAAAACTGTTTTTT.

The chain couples TRBV6-5 to TRBJ2-1; 12 nucleotides align to TRBD2. The CDR3 sequence is 14 residues long. The germline V gene encodes CDR1 MNHEY and CDR2 SVGAGI. Losses at the gene ends were 5 bases for V and 7 bases for J; bases not matched to a gene: 3. CDR3 region: CASSLAGGQNEQFF. The CDR3 DNA reads as TGTGCCAGCAGTCTAGCGGGGGGGCAGAATGAGCAGTTCTTC.

The chain carries TRBV5-1 and TRBJ1-2; TRBD1 agrees at 7 bases. V trimming: 4 bases; J trimming: 5 bases; junction bases outside the gene matches: 11. Per germline, CDR1 SGHRS and CDR2 YFSETQ. The CDR3 has 15 amino acids. The CDR3 sequence: CASSVGTEGGYGYTF. CDR3 DNA sequence: TGCGCCAGCAGCGTGGGGACAGAGGGTGGTTATGGCTACACCTTC.

The chain recombines TRBV10-1 with TRBJ2-5, with TRBD2 identical over 9 bases. This CDR3 contains 20 residues. CDR1 is WNHNN and CDR2 is SYGVQD in the germline V gene (reference sequence). J lost 1 base, V lost 8 bases, and 23 bases had no gene match. The CDR3 nucleotides are TGCGCCAGCTTTCGGTCAGCGTCTCCGGTAGCGCGGGGGGGCCAAGAGACCCAGTACTTC. Translating it yields CASFRSASPVARGGQETQYF.

The genes are TRBV9 and TRBJ2-7; D gene ambiguous. The V and J ends lost 3 bases and 5 bases respectively, with 9 bases between them. Germline CDR1 SGDLS, CDR2 YYNGEE. The CDR3 is 12 residues long. The CDR3 sequence: CASSGLMDEQYF. CDR3 DNA: TGTGCCAGCAGCGGCCTTATGGACGAGCAGTACTTC.

This rearrangement joins TRBV28 to TRBJ1-1, with D hard to call. Germline values: CDR1 MDHEN, CDR2 SYDVKM. The CDR3 has 13 amino acids. The CDR3 sequence: CCTVGRPATEAFF. The CDR3 DNA follows: TGTTGCACCGTCGGGCGTCCGGCCACTGAAGCTTTCTTT.